The subject of this entry is one T cell receptor beta chain. The data are from a study of cytomegalovirus exposure and HLA in healthy donors. Trimming left V 0 bases short and J 7 bases short, with 10 bases between. Looked up from germline, CDR1 is SEHNR and CDR2 is FQNEAQ (reference sequence). The CDR3 runs to 14 residues. The PCR used 60 Vbeta and 13 Jbeta primers. The assay was immunoSEQ multiplex PCR, and TCRdb's table has in-frame clones only and misses some. Of about 35,000 clones listed, roughly 84% are singletons. Sample: PBMCs. The chain couples TRBV7-9 to TRBJ1-5; D unclear. The sequence was collected from a woman between 18 and 30 years old in good health and CMV-seronegative. The CDR3 region is CASSLARETQPQHF. CDR3 bases: TGTGCCAGCAGCTTAGCGCGGGAGACACAGCCCCAGCATTTT.